This is a list of T cell receptor beta chains from one sample in a study of response to subunit inactivated influenza vaccine. TCRdb processed the RT-PCR reads anew with MiXCR; each CDR3 protein has one entry. The table records around 540,000 distinct CDR3 sequences, about 12% of them present only once. Specimen: PBMCs from blood, collected on the day of vaccination. These receptors were obtained from a man aged 45-65 years who received an inactivated influenza vaccine. Both conserved end residues are part of each CDR3. A D gene is named only where the DNA matches it firmly. A clone size is listed for some rows: how often the clone was seen (once, few, many), or a class if it is expanded.

CDR3	DNA	size	D	V	J
CASSLEAGVQETQYF	TGTGCCAGCAGCTTAGAAGCGGGGGTACAAGAGACCCAGTACTTC	NA	TRBD2	TRBV7-6	TRBJ2-5
CSVEGTSGTSYEQYF	TGCAGCGTTGAAGGGACTAGCGGGACCTCCTACGAGCAGTACTTC	many	TRBD2	TRBV29-1	TRBJ2-7
CASSSQWVAPLHF	TGTGCCAGCAGCTCCCAGTGGGTTGCACCCCTCCACTTT	NA	NA	TRBV11-2	TRBJ1-6
CASYVGRGPYNEQFF	TGTGCCAGCTACGTGGGGAGGGGCCCCTACAATGAGCAGTTCTTC	once	TRBD2	TRBV18	TRBJ2-1
CASSHRDPDTQYF	TGTGCCAGCAGTCACAGGGATCCAGATACGCAGTATTTT	few	NA	TRBV6-5	TRBJ2-3
CSASSLPGQGITDTQYF	TGCAGTGCTAGTAGCCTCCCGGGACAGGGAATCACAGATACGCAGTATTTT	few	TRBD1	TRBV20-1	TRBJ2-3
CASSPGHRSNTQYF	TGTGCCAGCTCCCCCGGGCATCGCAGTAATACGCAGTATTTT	few	NA	TRBV18	TRBJ2-3
CASSFQLAGGPNEQFF	TGCGCCAGCAGCTTTCAACTAGCGGGGGGGCCGAATGAGCAGTTCTTC	NA	TRBD2	TRBV5-1	TRBJ2-1
CATSDLDLLAKNIQYF	TGTGCCACCAGTGATTTGGACCTACTAGCCAAAAACATTCAGTACTTC	few	NA	TRBV24-1	TRBJ2-4
CASSLGGGPDYEQYF	TGTGCCAGCAGTTTAGGGGGAGGTCCTGACTACGAGCAGTACTTC	few	NA	TRBV28	TRBJ2-7
CASSYLQGGSPLHF	TGTGCCAGCAGTTACTTGCAGGGAGGTTCACCCCTCCACTTT	few	NA	TRBV6-5	TRBJ1-6
CASSLEGQGSEQYF	TGTGCCAGCAGCTTGGAGGGACAGGGGTCCGAGCAGTACTTC	NA	TRBD1	TRBV5-5	TRBJ2-7
CASREQGSYEQYF	TGTGCCAGCAGGGAACAGGGTTCCTACGAGCAGTACTTC	many	NA	TRBV25-1	TRBJ2-7
CASSPHAGTDTQYF	TGTGCCAGCAGCCCTCACGCCGGAACAGATACGCAGTATTTT	few	NA	TRBV7-2	TRBJ2-3
CASRTATGTGYYEQYF	TGTGCCAGCAGAACCGCCACCGGGACAGGGTATTACGAGCAGTACTTC	NA	TRBD1	TRBV27	TRBJ2-7
CASSLSQPQHF	TGTGCCAGCAGTTTATCTCAGCCCCAGCATTTT	few	NA	TRBV28	TRBJ1-5
CASTHSGGAGTGELFF	TGTGCCAGCACCCATAGCGGGGGGGCGGGGACCGGGGAGCTGTTTTTT	NA	TRBD2	TRBV7-8	TRBJ2-2
CASSSSTGTTEAFF	TGTGCCAGCAGCTCCTCCACAGGGACGACTGAAGCTTTCTTT	few	NA	TRBV9	TRBJ1-1
CASRKQTDPYEQYF	TGTGCCAGCAGAAAACAGACAGACCCCTACGAGCAGTACTTC	NA	NA	TRBV27	TRBJ2-7
CASSLISGTSYEQYF	TGTGCCAGCAGCTTAATAAGCGGGACCTCCTACGAGCAGTACTTC	NA	TRBD2	TRBV11-1	TRBJ2-7
CASSPSRNTGELFF	TGTGCCAGCAGCCCTAGCAGGAACACCGGGGAGCTGTTTTTT	few	NA	TRBV7-9	TRBJ2-2
CASSLTGNTYEQYF	TGTGCCAGCAGTTTGACAGGGAATACCTACGAGCAGTACTTC	NA	TRBD1	TRBV28	TRBJ2-7
CASSGGHGSTEAFF	TGCGCCAGCAGCGGGGGACATGGGAGCACTGAAGCTTTCTTT	NA	NA	TRBV5-1	TRBJ1-1
CASSSGDSGANVLTF	TGCGCCAGCAGCTCAGGGGACTCTGGGGCCAACGTCCTGACTTTC	many	NA	TRBV5-1	TRBJ2-6
CSAIRPDRVDSPLHF	TGCAGTGCCATACGACCGGACAGGGTCGATTCACCCCTCCACTTT	few	TRBD1	TRBV20-1	TRBJ1-6
CASRAIRSYEQYF	TGTGCCAGCAGAGCGATCCGCTCCTACGAGCAGTACTTC	NA	NA	TRBV2	TRBJ2-7
CASRLSGPSTDTQYF	TGCGCCAGCAGGCTCTCCGGACCTAGCACAGATACGCAGTATTTT	NA	NA	TRBV5-1	TRBJ2-3
CASRLTSGDYNEQFF	TGTGCCAGCAGGCTGACTAGCGGGGATTACAATGAGCAGTTCTTC	NA	TRBD2	TRBV6-1	TRBJ2-1
CASSYGRGGNQPQHF	TGTGCCAGCAGTTACGGGAGGGGGGGCAATCAGCCCCAGCATTTT	NA	NA	TRBV6-5	TRBJ1-5
CASSLWRLAGSSQETQYF	TGTGCCAGCAGCCTCTGGCGCCTAGCGGGAAGTAGCCAAGAGACCCAGTACTTC	NA	TRBD2	TRBV5-4	TRBJ2-5
CASSVAAHGGFGETQYF	TGTGCCAGCAGCGTAGCCGCCCATGGAGGGTTCGGAGAGACCCAGTACTTC	NA	NA	TRBV9	TRBJ2-5
CASRLAGAYEQYF	TGTGCCAGCAGACTAGCGGGGGCTTACGAGCAGTACTTC	few	TRBD2	TRBV6-2/TRBV6-3	TRBJ2-7
CASSLASGQGVRAFF	TGTGCCAGCAGCTTAGCTAGTGGGCAGGGCGTGAGAGCTTTCTTT	NA	NA	TRBV7-9	TRBJ1-1
CASSRLAGGELNEQFF	TGTGCCAGCAGTCGACTAGCGGGAGGAGAACTGAATGAGCAGTTCTTC	NA	TRBD2	TRBV6-1	TRBJ2-1
CASSLDSGARTGELFF	TGTGCCAGCAGCTTAGATTCTGGGGCCCGGACCGGGGAGCTGTTTTTT	few	NA	TRBV11-2	TRBJ2-2
CASKRQKNTGELFF	TGTGCCAGCAAACGACAGAAAAACACCGGGGAGCTGTTTTTT	many	NA	TRBV12-3/TRBV12-4	TRBJ2-2
CAMGSGALYNEQFF	TGTGCCATGGGCTCCGGGGCCCTCTACAATGAGCAGTTCTTC	NA	NA	TRBV4-2	TRBJ2-1
CSASDRGFAYEQYF	TGCAGTGCTTCGGACAGGGGGTTTGCCTACGAGCAGTACTTC	few	TRBD1	TRBV20-1	TRBJ2-7
CASSLEFRGETQYF	TGTGCCAGCAGCTTAGAATTCCGGGGGGAGACCCAGTACTTC	many	NA	TRBV7-2	TRBJ2-5
CASSPGWELFF	TGTGCCAGCAGTCCTGGCTGGGAGCTGTTTTTT	NA	NA	TRBV12-3/TRBV12-4	TRBJ2-2
CASKETGDTGELFF	TGCGCCAGCAAGGAGACAGGGGACACCGGGGAGCTGTTTTTT	many	TRBD1	TRBV5-1	TRBJ2-2
CASSQVLAGGGATDTQYF	TGTGCCAGCAGCCAAGTATTAGCCGGCGGGGGGGCGACAGATACGCAGTATTTT	few	TRBD2	TRBV4-2	TRBJ2-3
CSVRTGPTGELFF	TGCAGCGTTAGGACAGGCCCCACCGGGGAGCTGTTTTTT	many	TRBD1	TRBV29-1	TRBJ2-2
CASSSLTGVRNEQYF	TGTGCCAGCAGCTCCCTGACAGGGGTGAGGAACGAGCAGTACTTC	few	TRBD1	TRBV5-5	TRBJ2-7
CASSGRTSGLTYEQYF	TGTGCCAGCAGTGGCCGGACTAGCGGGCTCACCTACGAGCAGTACTTC	few	TRBD2	TRBV6-1	TRBJ2-7
CSARDFAYEQYF	TGCAGTGCTAGGGACTTTGCCTACGAGCAGTACTTC	few	NA	TRBV20-1	TRBJ2-7
CASSQEGTGGSVAKNIQYF	TGCGCCAGCAGCCAAGAGGGGACAGGGGGCAGTGTAGCCAAAAACATTCAGTACTTC	few	TRBD1	TRBV4-1	TRBJ2-4
CSVIPTSGSYEQYF	TGCAGCGTGATTCCGACTAGCGGGAGTTACGAGCAGTACTTC	many	TRBD2	TRBV29-1	TRBJ2-7
CASSYSGTPSTDTQYF	TGCGCCAGCAGCTACTCCGGGACGCCTAGCACAGATACGCAGTATTTT	many	NA	TRBV5-1	TRBJ2-3
CAWSVYLNTEAFF	TGTGCCTGGAGTGTATACCTGAACACTGAAGCTTTCTTT	NA	NA	TRBV30	TRBJ1-1
CASSLAGVGYTF	TGTGCCAGCAGCTTAGCAGGGGTTGGCTACACCTTC	NA	NA	TRBV11-2	TRBJ1-2
CASSSQGLAGRDTQYF	TGTGCCAGCAGCAGCCAGGGACTAGCGGGGAGAGATACGCAGTATTTT	few	TRBD2	TRBV7-2	TRBJ2-3
CATSDSSYRAGETQYF	TGTGCCACCAGTGATTCCAGTTACAGGGCAGGGGAGACCCAGTACTTC	many	NA	TRBV24-1	TRBJ2-5
CASSLYPSTSGGALEQYF	TGTGCCAGCAGTCTCTACCCTTCCACTAGCGGGGGGGCCCTGGAGCAGTACTTC	many	TRBD2	TRBV27	TRBJ2-7
CASSYRLAGGPLMYEQYF	TGTGCCAGCAGTTACAGGCTAGCGGGGGGGCCGTTGATGTACGAGCAGTACTTC	few	TRBD2	TRBV6-5	TRBJ2-7
CSVEGNRADTQYF	TGCAGCGTTGAAGGGAACAGGGCAGATACGCAGTATTTT	few	NA	TRBV29-1	TRBJ2-3
CASSQVTDGHNEQFF	TGCGCCAGCAGCCAAGTCACTGACGGACACAATGAGCAGTTCTTC	few	NA	TRBV4-1	TRBJ2-1
CASRVPNQGTYEQYF	TGTGCCAGCAGAGTTCCCAATCAGGGAACCTACGAGCAGTACTTC	many	NA	TRBV27	TRBJ2-7
CSARGRTYEQYF	TGCAGTGCTAGAGGGAGGACCTACGAGCAGTACTTC	few	NA	TRBV20-1	TRBJ2-7
CATSQPGYGYTF	TGTGCCACAAGCCAACCGGGCTATGGCTACACCTTC	many	NA	TRBV10-3	TRBJ1-2